Listed below are T cell receptor beta chains from one sample, sequenced in a study of shared clonotypes between healthy human individuals. Only in-frame clones appear in the TCRdb table, and some are missing; sequencing was by immunoSEQ multiplex PCR. The profile shows roughly 590,000 clones, 95% of them singletons. The material sequenced was naive CD8+ T cells sorted from blood. These receptors were collected from a woman younger than 45 in good health. Both conserved end residues are part of each CDR3. The order of the fields is clone size, V gene, D gene, J gene, CDR3 DNA, CDR3 protein. The D gene is left open where the match is weak. Size values are once, few and many counts, or a class for expanded clones, and some rows have none.

.	TRBV29-1	TRBD2	TRBJ2-7	TGCAGCGCCGGATTTAGCGGGAGGGCCTACGAGCAGTACTTC	CSAGFSGRAYEQYF
.	TRBV6-1	TRBD1	TRBJ1-1	TGTGCCAGCAGACTAAGACAGGGGAACACTGAAGCTTTCTTT	CASRLRQGNTEAFF
once	TRBV27	.	TRBJ2-7	TGTGCCAGCGGAACTAGGCCGCCTAACGAGCAGTACTTC	CASGTRPPNEQYF
.	TRBV6-6	TRBD1	TRBJ2-1	TGTGCCAGCAGAGAGGGACAGGGAGTATCCAATGAGCAGTTCTTC	CASREGQGVSNEQFF
.	TRBV11-2	TRBD1	TRBJ2-1	TGTGCCAGCAGCCCCGGACAGGCCCCTGAGCAGTTCTTC	CASSPGQAPEQFF
.	TRBV11-2	.	TRBJ2-3	TGTGCCAGCAGCTTAAATCGGGCAGGGAGGACAGATACGCAGTATTTT	CASSLNRAGRTDTQYF
.	TRBV27	.	TRBJ2-3	TGTGCCAGCAGTTATCCAGGGGACGGCACAGATACGCAGTATTTT	CASSYPGDGTDTQYF
few	TRBV27	TRBD2	TRBJ2-1	TGTGCCAGCAGTTTTAGCGGGGACTACAATGAGCAGTTCTTC	CASSFSGDYNEQFF
.	TRBV28	TRBD2	TRBJ2-5	TGTGCCAGCAGGTTAGGACTAGCGGTCCAAGAGACCCAGTACTTC	CASRLGLAVQETQYF
.	TRBV25-1	.	TRBJ2-2	TGTGCCAGCAGTGAGAGGAGCGGAGGACCCGGGGAGCTGTTTTTT	CASSERSGGPGELFF
.	TRBV13	TRBD2	TRBJ2-7	TGTGCCAGCAGCTTAAAACTAGCGGGCTACGAGCAGTACTTC	CASSLKLAGYEQYF
.	TRBV19	.	TRBJ1-5	TGTGCCAGTAGTATAAGGGATTTAAATCAGCCCCAGCATTTT	CASSIRDLNQPQHF
once	TRBV7-9	.	TRBJ1-4	TGTGCCAGCAGCGTGGGGGGAGAGGGAATCCGGGGACTGTTTTTT	CASSVGGEGIRGLFF
once	TRBV28	.	TRBJ2-7	TGTGCCAGCAGTCCCTCGGAGAGACCCTACGAGCAGTACTTC	CASSPSERPYEQYF
once	TRBV5-4	TRBD2	TRBJ2-7	TGTGCCAGCAACTCGAACCCGGGACTAGCCTACGAGCAGTACTTC	CASNSNPGLAYEQYF
.	TRBV15	.	TRBJ2-3	TGTGCCACCAGTAAGAGTTTCCAGCGGTCTAGCACAGATACGCAGTATTTT	CATSKSFQRSSTDTQYF
.	TRBV7-8	.	TRBJ2-1	TGTGCCAGCAGCTTAGCGGACCCGGGAGAGCAGTTCTTC	CASSLADPGEQFF
.	TRBV27	.	TRBJ2-7	TGTGCCAGCAGGCCCGGGACGGCCTACGAGCAGTACTTC	CASRPGTAYEQYF
few	TRBV5-1	.	TRBJ1-2	TGCGCCAGCAGCCATGGGGAGGATGGGACCCTTGGCTACACCTTC	CASSHGEDGTLGYTF
.	TRBV30	TRBD1	TRBJ1-5	TGTGCCTGGAGTGTAGAATTCTTTGAGGGGGCGGACAATCAGCCCCAGCATTTT	CAWSVEFFEGADNQPQHF
.	TRBV5-1	.	TRBJ2-7	TGCGCCAGCAGCGACCAGGGTGAATCCTACGAGCAGTACTTC	CASSDQGESYEQYF
.	TRBV4-2	TRBD1	TRBJ2-7	TGTGCCAGCAGCCAAGATGGGGTAGGGACAGCGGACGAGCAGTACTTC	CASSQDGVGTADEQYF
.	TRBV28	.	TRBJ2-5	TGTGCCAGCAAGGCCGCAGGGGAACAAGAGACCCAGTACTTC	CASKAAGEQETQYF
.	TRBV27	.	TRBJ2-2	TGTGCCAGCAGGGGGATCACCGGGGAGCTGTTTTTT	CASRGITGELFF
.	TRBV7-2	TRBD2	TRBJ2-1	TGTGCCAGCAGCTTGTCGGGACTAGCGGACTACAATGAGCAGTTCTTC	CASSLSGLADYNEQFF
.	TRBV19	.	TRBJ2-3	TGTGCCAGTAGGGCAGGAATTGGTGCAGATACGCAGTATTTT	CASRAGIGADTQYF
.	TRBV19	.	TRBJ1-1	TGTGCCAGTACCCCCCGATCGGGAAACACTGAAGCTTTCTTT	CASTPRSGNTEAFF
.	TRBV5-1	.	TRBJ2-7	TGCGCCAGCAGCTTGTTCAGCTCCCATGTGGAGCAGTACTTC	CASSLFSSHVEQYF
.	TRBV19	TRBD2	TRBJ2-3	TGTGCCAGTAGTGAGCTAGCGGGAGCTCCAGATACGCAGTATTTT	CASSELAGAPDTQYF
.	TRBV15	.	TRBJ1-1	TGTGCCACCAGCCCCCATTGGGCGGGGAACACTGAAGCTTTCTTT	CATSPHWAGNTEAFF
.	TRBV27	TRBD1	TRBJ2-7	TGTGCCAGCAGTTTACTACAGGGGAGCCTCGAGCAGTACTTC	CASSLLQGSLEQYF
.	TRBV10-2	TRBD1	TRBJ1-1	TGCGCCAGCAGTGAGCCACCCAGGACAGGGAACACTGAAGCTTTCTTT	CASSEPPRTGNTEAFF
once	TRBV7-9	.	TRBJ1-2	TGTGCCAGCAGCTGGGGCGAAGGGGACTATGGCTACACCTTC	CASSWGEGDYGYTF
.	TRBV28	.	TRBJ2-3	TGTGCCAGCAGTTTATGGTCGGGAGATACGCAGTATTTT	CASSLWSGDTQYF
.	TRBV28	TRBD1	TRBJ1-5	TGTGCCAGCAGTTCCGGGACAGGGGGTTACGTTGACAATCAGCCCCAGCATTTT	CASSSGTGGYVDNQPQHF
once	TRBV10-2	.	TRBJ1-1	TGCGCCACCTCCTGGGGGGGCACTGAAGCTTTCTTT	CATSWGGTEAFF
few	TRBV30	.	TRBJ2-1	TGTGCCTGGAGCGGTGGCAATGAGCAGTTCTTC	CAWSGGNEQFF